The 14 T cell receptor beta chains reported below all come from one sample, sequenced in a study of T cell responses to AZD1222 COVID-19 vaccine (dated by TCRdb to the early 2020s). The time point label, read with the paper, signifies: baseline before first vaccination. The library came from the immunoSEQ multiplex PCR assay. TCRdb took over this immuneACCESS table, retaining in-frame rearrangements with V and J assigned. Such tables are incomplete; in checked studies, under half of the missing clones stem from an unresolved V gene, and the remainder is unexplained. A total of roughly 100,000 clones appear in this sample, approximately 86% of them only once. Under 1.5% of the sample lies in the top ten. Sequenced here: peripheral blood, sampled on day 0 of AZD1222 vaccination. All receptors derive from an adult in good health.

The chain links TRBV15 to TRBJ2-1; D gene ambiguous. V dropped 0 bases and J dropped 7 bases, with 13 bases sitting between them. The CDR3 is 15 residues long. Germline CDR1 LNHNV, CDR2 YYDKDF (reference sequence). DNA for the CDR3: TGTGCCACCAGCAGAGATCCGAGTAGCTTTAATGAGCAGTTCTTC. This codes for CATSRDPSSFNEQFF.

The chain couples TRBV2 to TRBJ2-1; 9 nucleotides match TRBD2. The junction had 6 bases not matched to a gene; V was cut back by 6 bases and J by 3 bases. The CDR3 has 15 residues. Germline V lookup: CDR1 SNHLY, CDR2 FYNNEI. CDR3 bases: TGTGCCAGCAGGGATCAAGCGGGGGGCTACAATGAGCAGTTCTTC. This codes for CASRDQAGGYNEQFF.

The chain has TRBV27 and TRBJ1-1; D possibly corresponds to TRBD1 (6 bases). Germline values: CDR1 MNHEY, CDR2 SMNVEV (reference sequence). The CDR3 spans 16 residues. V shed 4 bases and J shed 4 bases, with 19 bases lying between them. CDR3 region: CASSSTLRQAPTEAFF. The CDR3 DNA follows: TGTGCCAGCAGTTCAACCCTCAGACAGGCGCCCACTGAAGCTTTCTTT.

DNA of the CDR3: TGTGCCAGCAGCGTAGCTTACCAAGAGACCCAGTACTTC. Its protein is CASSVAYQETQYF. This chain uses TRBV9 with TRBJ2-5; D call uncertain. CDR3 length: 13 amino acids. Germline values: CDR1 SGDLS, CDR2 YYNGEE. Trimming removed 0 bases from V and 0 bases from J, with 3 bases in between.

This clone appeared once. This chain joins TRBV6-6 and TRBJ2-7; TRBD1 agrees at 10 bases. Germline loops: CDR1 MNHNY, CDR2 SVGAGI (reference sequence). The CDR3 has 16 residues. J lost 4 bases, V lost 6 bases, and 12 bases had no gene match. The CDR3 sequence: CASSERRDRGLYEQYF. In nucleotides, the CDR3 is TGTGCCAGCAGCGAGCGGCGGGACAGGGGATTATACGAGCAGTACTTC.

This chain joins TRBV30 and TRBJ1-1; D call uncertain. The CDR3 covers 12 residues. Germline CDR1 GTSNPN, CDR2 SVGIG (reference sequence). The V and J ends lost 2 bases and 8 bases respectively, with 12 bases between them. The CDR3 sequence: CAWSIRVSEAFF. The CDR3 nucleotides read TGTGCCTGGAGTATAAGGGTTTCCGAAGCTTTCTTT.

The chain links TRBV7-3 to TRBJ2-1; TRBD1 is a possible D gene (5 bases). The CDR3 is made up of 12 amino acids. The germline V gene has CDR1 SGHTA and CDR2 FQGTGA. The V and J ends lost 5 bases and 10 bases respectively, with 12 bases between them. The CDR3 DNA sequence: TGTGCCAGCAGCCTTCTTGGGGCAGAGCAGTTCTTC. This translates into CASSLLGAEQFF.

This clone was seen a single time. V and J are TRBV5-6 and TRBJ2-3; perhaps TRBD2 as D (6 bases). From germline, CDR1 is SGHDT and CDR2 YYEEEE. This CDR3 comprises 14 residues. V was pared by 2 bases and J by 4 bases, with 11 bases between. The CDR3 reads CASSFGRDADTQYF. The DNA of the CDR3 is TGTGCCAGCAGCTTTGGGCGGGATGCAGATACGCAGTATTTT.

This clone was seen once. V usage is TRBV25-1 and J usage is TRBJ2-7; 8 bases align to TRBD1. The V and J ends lost 7 bases and 0 bases, in that order; junction bases with no gene match: 5. Germline V gene sequence: CDR1 MGHDK, CDR2 SYGVNS. This CDR3 spans 14 amino acids. CDR3 nucleotide sequence: TGTGCCAGCACCCAGGGGGCTCCCTCCTACGAGCAGTACTTC. The encoded protein is CASTQGAPSYEQYF.

The genes are TRBV6-2 or TRBV6-3 and TRBJ1-1, with TRBD1 matching 8 bases. This CDR3 spans 15 amino acids. Germline CDR1 MNHEY, CDR2 SVGEGT. J lost 1 base, V lost 4 bases, and 5 bases had no gene match. CDR3 loop: CASSSHTGGNTEAFF. CDR3 DNA sequence: TGTGCCAGCAGTTCCCATACAGGGGGGAACACTGAAGCTTTCTTT.

This clone was detected only a few times. The V call is TRBV4-3, the J call TRBJ2-3; 14 bases agree with TRBD2. The CDR3 has 15 residues. The V segment lost 4 bases and the J segment 6 bases; nucleotides outside the gene matches: 3. Germline values: CDR1 LGHNA, CDR2 YSLEER. The DNA for the CDR3 is TGCGCCAGCAGCCTGACTAGCGGGAGGGGCGATACGCAGTATTTT. Its translation is CASSLTSGRGDTQYF.

CDR3 in DNA: TGTGCCAGCAGTGACCTAGCGGGAATCTACGAGCAGTACTTC. It encodes CASSDLAGIYEQYF. V is TRBV2 and J is TRBJ2-7; 9 nucleotides align to TRBD2. V lost 3 bases, J lost 3 bases, and 3 bases stayed unmatched. Germline V CDR1 and CDR2: SNHLY, FYNNEI. The length of the CDR3 is 14 residues.

This chain connects TRBV7-9 to TRBJ1-4; D not certain. Germline values: CDR1 SEHNR, CDR2 FQNEAQ (reference sequence). The CDR3 is 17 residues long. The germline V and J ends were trimmed by 4 bases and 5 bases, with 20 bases remaining between them. DNA for the CDR3: TGTGCCAGCAGCTCTCTTTCCGAGCTATCATACAATGAAAAACTGTTTTTT. Its protein is CASSSLSELSYNEKLFF.

The chain has TRBV12-3 or TRBV12-4 and TRBJ2-7, with unresolved D. Trimming removed 3 bases at V and 3 bases at J, with 6 bases between. The CDR3 has 12 amino acids. The CDR3 is CASSLVSYEQYF. The CDR3, as DNA: TGTGCCAGCAGTTTGGTGAGCTACGAGCAGTACTTC.